This T cell receptor (beta chain) was sequenced for a study of blood T cell repertoires in COVID-19. Germline V gene sequence: CDR1 WSHSY, CDR2 SAAADI. The CDR3 consists of 15 residues. Trimming took 6 bases from V and 4 from J; bases not matched to a gene: 11. TCRdb's copy holds only in-frame clones and misses some; the assay was immunoSEQ multiplex PCR. The table shows roughly 250,000 clones, with roughly 89% occurring only once. Sequencing was done on a sample of PBMCs or T cells enriched from blood (not recorded which). The clonotype comes from a woman in her 30s with acute COVID-19. The chain employs TRBV10-2 and TRBJ1-2; 7 nucleotides match TRBD1. CDR3 loop: CASRDKGAGGYGYTF. As DNA, the CDR3 is TGCGCCAGCAGGGACAAGGGGGCGGGGGGCTATGGCTACACCTTC.